The source of this TCR beta chain is a study of patients and donors after allogeneic stem cell transplantation. TCRdb called the RT-PCR reads again in MiXCR, with one record for every CDR3 protein. The sample lists about 150,000 distinct CDR3 sequences; approximately 37% were seen once. Losses at the gene ends were 5 bases for V and 3 bases for J; bases not matched to a gene: 14. The CDR3 has 17 residues. The V gene's germline CDR1 is SGHVS and CDR2 FNYEAQ. The chain links TRBV7-6 to TRBJ1-2, with TRBD1 matching 8 bases. The receptor's source is a human donor who was either an allogeneic HSCT recipient or a stem cell or donor lymphocyte infusion donor (not recorded which). It is not recorded whose cells these are; they may come from a transplant donor. The sample comprised blood, either unsorted or a sorted T cell fraction (not recorded which). This chain's CDR3 is CASSTYRGVFKDYGYTF. In nucleotides, the CDR3 is TGTGCCAGCAGCACCTACAGGGGGGTTTTTAAGGACTATGGCTACACCTTC.